Below, one T cell receptor (beta chain) is given with its context. The table came from immunoSEQ multiplex PCR; TCRdb's copy has only in-frame clones and leaves some out. The sample lists about 140,000 clones, 92% occurring once. The entry originates in a study of T cell responses to AZD1222 COVID-19 vaccine. V lost 1 base and J lost 6, with 13 bases in between. This CDR3 is built from 15 residues. The germline V gene has CDR1 LNHNV and CDR2 YYDKDF (reference sequence). This sequence originates from an adult who received the AZD1222 COVID-19 vaccine. The V call is TRBV15, the J call TRBJ1-5, with a possible D match to TRBD1 (6 bases). This material consisted of peripheral blood, taken 28 days after the second AZD1222 dose. The DNA for the CDR3 is TGTGCCACCAGCAGAGTTACAGGGCTGGGTCAGCCCCAGCATTTT. Its protein product is CATSRVTGLGQPQHF.